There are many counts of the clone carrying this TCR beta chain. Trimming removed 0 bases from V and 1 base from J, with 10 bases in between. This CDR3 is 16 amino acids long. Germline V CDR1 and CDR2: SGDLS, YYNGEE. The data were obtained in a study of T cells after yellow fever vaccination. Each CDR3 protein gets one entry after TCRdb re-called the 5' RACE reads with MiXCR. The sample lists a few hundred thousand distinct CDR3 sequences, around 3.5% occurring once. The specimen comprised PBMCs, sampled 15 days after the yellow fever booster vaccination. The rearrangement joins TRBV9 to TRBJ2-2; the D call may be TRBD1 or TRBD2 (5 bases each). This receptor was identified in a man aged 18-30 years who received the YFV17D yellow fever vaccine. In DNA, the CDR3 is TGTGCCAGCAGCGTAGGCCCGGGGCTGAACACCGGGGAGCTGTTTTTT. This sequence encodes CASSVGPGLNTGELFF.